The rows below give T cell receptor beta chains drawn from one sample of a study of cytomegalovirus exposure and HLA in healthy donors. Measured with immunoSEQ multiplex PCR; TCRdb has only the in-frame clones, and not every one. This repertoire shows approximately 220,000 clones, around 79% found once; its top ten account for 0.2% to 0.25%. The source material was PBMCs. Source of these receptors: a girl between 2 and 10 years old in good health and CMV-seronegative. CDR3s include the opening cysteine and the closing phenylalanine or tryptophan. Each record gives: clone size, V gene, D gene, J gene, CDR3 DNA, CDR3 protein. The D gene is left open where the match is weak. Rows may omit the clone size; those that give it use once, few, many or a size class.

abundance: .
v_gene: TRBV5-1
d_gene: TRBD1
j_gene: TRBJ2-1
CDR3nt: TGCGCCAGCAGCTCGACAGGGGCTTGGTACAATGAGCAGTTCTTC
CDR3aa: CASSSTGAWYNEQFF

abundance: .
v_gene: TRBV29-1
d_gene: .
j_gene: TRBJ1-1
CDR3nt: TGCAGCGTTCGGACAGTGGACACTGAAGCTTTCTTT
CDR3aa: CSVRTVDTEAFF

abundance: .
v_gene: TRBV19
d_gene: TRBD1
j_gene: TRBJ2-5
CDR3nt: TGTGCCAGTAGTATAAATGGACAGGGGGCAAGGTACCAAGAGACCCAGTACTTC
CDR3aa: CASSINGQGARYQETQYF

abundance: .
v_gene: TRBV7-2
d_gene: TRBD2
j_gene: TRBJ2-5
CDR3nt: TGTGCCAGCAGCTTATACGTCGTGACTAGCGGGACGCAGTTCGAGACCCAGTACTTC
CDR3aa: CASSLYVVTSGTQFETQYF

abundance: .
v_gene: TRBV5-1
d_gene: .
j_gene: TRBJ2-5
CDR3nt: TGCGCCAGCCGGGAGCCCTTGGGAGAGACCCAGTACTTC
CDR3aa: CASREPLGETQYF

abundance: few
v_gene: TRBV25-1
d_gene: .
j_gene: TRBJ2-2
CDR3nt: TGTGCCAGCACGACGGGGACCGGGGAGCTGTTTTTT
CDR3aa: CASTTGTGELFF

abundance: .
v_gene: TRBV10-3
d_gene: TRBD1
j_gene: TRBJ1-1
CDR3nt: TGTGCCATCAGCGACGTCCCGGGACAGGACAACACTGAAGCTTTCTTT
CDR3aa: CAISDVPGQDNTEAFF

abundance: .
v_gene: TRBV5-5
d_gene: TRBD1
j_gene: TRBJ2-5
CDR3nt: TGTGCCAGCAGCACCGGGACAGACATTCAAGAGACCCAGTACTTC
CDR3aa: CASSTGTDIQETQYF

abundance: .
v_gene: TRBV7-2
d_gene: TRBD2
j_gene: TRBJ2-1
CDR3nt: TGTGCCAGCAGCTTAGAGCCTAGCGGGCCCATTTCCTACAATGAGCAGTTCTTC
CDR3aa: CASSLEPSGPISYNEQFF

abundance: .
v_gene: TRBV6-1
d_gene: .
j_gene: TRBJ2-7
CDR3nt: TGTGCCAGCAGTGGGGCTGGGGGCACCTACGAGCAGTACTTC
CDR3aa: CASSGAGGTYEQYF

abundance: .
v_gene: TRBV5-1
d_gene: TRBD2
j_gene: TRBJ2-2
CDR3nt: TGCGCCAGCAGCTCCGCTAGCGGCACCGGGGAGCTGTTTTTT
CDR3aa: CASSSASGTGELFF

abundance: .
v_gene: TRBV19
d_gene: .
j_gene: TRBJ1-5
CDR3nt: TGTGCCAGTAGTATAGCGTGGACAGCAACTAATCAGCCCCAGCATTTT
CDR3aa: CASSIAWTATNQPQHF

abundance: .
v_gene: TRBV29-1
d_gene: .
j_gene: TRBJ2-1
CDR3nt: TGCACCTTATGGAGGGCAGATGGGCGCAATGAGCAGTTCTTC
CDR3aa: CTLWRADGRNEQFF

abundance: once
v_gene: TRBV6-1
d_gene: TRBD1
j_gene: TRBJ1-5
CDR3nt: TGTGCCAGCAGTATCGAGGGACAGATTAATCAGCCCCAGCATTTT
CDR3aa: CASSIEGQINQPQHF

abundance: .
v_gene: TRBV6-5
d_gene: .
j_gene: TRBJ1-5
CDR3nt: TGTGCCAGCAGTTACTCGAGAAATCAGCCCCAGCATTTT
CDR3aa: CASSYSRNQPQHF

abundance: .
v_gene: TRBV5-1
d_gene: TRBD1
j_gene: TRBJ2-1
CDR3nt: TGCGCCAGCAGCTTGGGGACAGGGGGTCAGCAGTTCTTC
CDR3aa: CASSLGTGGQQFF